Sequencing of this TCR beta chain was carried out in a study of cytomegalovirus exposure and HLA in healthy donors. Findings and limits, study-wide: Earlier findings revealed that most TCR beta V segments proved productive either about 90% or about 30% of the time. Reportedly, a later analysis found an Asian-associated ancestry cluster had fewer N-insertions than the approximately 640-donor mean.

PCR was performed using 60 Vbeta and 13 Jbeta primers. Original handling: Later, an analysis found 75 million to 100 million unique TCR beta chains, and around 12 million of these were shared. Generated by immunoSEQ multiplex PCR, the TCRdb table keeps only in-frame clones and is missing some. The V and J calls and the clone size are those of that table, but D and trimming were determined from the DNA. This sample carries about 80,000 clones, roughly 80% of them seen once, and the ten largest clones take about a third. The CDR3 has 15 amino acids. V was clipped by 3 bases and J by 3 bases, with 14 bases between them. Germline values: CDR1 SEHNR, CDR2 FQNEAQ (reference sequence). Worth noting for this clone: Its antigen remains unidentified.

The sequence was obtained from a man in his forties or fifties in good health and CMV-seropositive. The sequencing input was PBMCs. V is TRBV7-9 and J is TRBJ1-2; D might be TRBD1 (6 bases). CDR3 loop: CASSFSGDVDYGYTF. The CDR3 coding sequence is TGTGCCAGCAGCTTTTCAGGGGATGTCGACTATGGCTACACCTTC.